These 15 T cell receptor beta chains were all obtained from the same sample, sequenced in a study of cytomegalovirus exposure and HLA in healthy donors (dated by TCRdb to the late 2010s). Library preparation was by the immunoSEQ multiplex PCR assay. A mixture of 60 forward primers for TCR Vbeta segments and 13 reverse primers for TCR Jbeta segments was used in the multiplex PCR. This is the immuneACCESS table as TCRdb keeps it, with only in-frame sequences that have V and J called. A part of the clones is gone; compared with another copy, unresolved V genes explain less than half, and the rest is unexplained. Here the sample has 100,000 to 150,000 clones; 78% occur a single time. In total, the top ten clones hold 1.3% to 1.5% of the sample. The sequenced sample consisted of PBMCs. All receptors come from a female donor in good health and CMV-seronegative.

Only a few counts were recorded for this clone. CDR3: CASSIVAERHYTDTQYF. As DNA, the CDR3 is TGTGCCAGTAGTATAGTGGCGGAGCGGCATTACACAGATACGCAGTATTTT. The V and J genes are TRBV19 and TRBJ2-3, with a weak D call TRBD2 (5 bases). Germline V gives CDR1 LNHDA, CDR2 SQIVND (reference sequence). The V and J ends lost 1 base and 2 bases respectively, with 16 bases between them. The CDR3 is made up of 17 amino acids. The variable domain in full, with the rest retrieved from reference TRBV19 and TRBJ2-3, is DGGITQSPKYLFRKEGQNVTLSCEQNLNHDAMYWYRQDPGQGLRLIYYSQIVNDFQKGDIAEGYSVSREKKESFPLTVTSAQKNPTAFYLCASSIVAERHYTDTQYFGPGTRLTVL.

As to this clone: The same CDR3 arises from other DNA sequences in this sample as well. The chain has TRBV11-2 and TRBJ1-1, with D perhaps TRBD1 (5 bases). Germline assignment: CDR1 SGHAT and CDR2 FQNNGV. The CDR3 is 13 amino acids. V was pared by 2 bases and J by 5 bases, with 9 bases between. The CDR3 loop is CASSLRGGTEAFF. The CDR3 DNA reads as TGTGCCAGCAGCTTACGGGGGGGGACTGAAGCTTTCTTT. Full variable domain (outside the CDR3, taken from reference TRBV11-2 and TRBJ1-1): EAGVAQSPRYKIIEKRQSVAFWCNPISGHATLYWYQQILGQGPKLLIQFQNNGVVDDSQLPKDRFSAERLKGVDSTLKIQPAKLEDSAVYLCASSLRGGTEAFFGQGTRLTVV.

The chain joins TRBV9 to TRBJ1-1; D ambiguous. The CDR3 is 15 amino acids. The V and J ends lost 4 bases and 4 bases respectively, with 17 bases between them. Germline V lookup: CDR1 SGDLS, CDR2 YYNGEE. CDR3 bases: TGTGCCAGCAGCCCTGGAGGGAGTTGGGGCACTGAAGCTTTCTTT. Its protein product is CASSPGGSWGTEAFF. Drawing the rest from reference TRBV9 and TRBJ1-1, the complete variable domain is DSGVTQTPKHLITATGQRVTLRCSPRSGDLSVYWYQQSLDQGLQFLIQYYNGEERAKGNILERFSAQQFPDLHSELNLSSLELGDSALYFCASSPGGSWGTEAFFGQGTRLTVV.

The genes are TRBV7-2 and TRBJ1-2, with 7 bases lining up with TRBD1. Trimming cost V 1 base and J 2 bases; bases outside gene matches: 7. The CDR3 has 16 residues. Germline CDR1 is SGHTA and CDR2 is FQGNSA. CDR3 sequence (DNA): TGTGCCAGCAGCTTAGATTTGCGGGACAGAAACTATGGCTACACCTTC. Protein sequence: CASSLDLRDRNYGYTF.

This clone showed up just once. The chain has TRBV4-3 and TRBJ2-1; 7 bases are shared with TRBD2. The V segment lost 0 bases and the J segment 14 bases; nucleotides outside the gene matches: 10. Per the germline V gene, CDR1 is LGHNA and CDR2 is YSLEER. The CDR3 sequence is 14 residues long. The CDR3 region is CASSQDRVGGEEFF. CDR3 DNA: TGCGCCAGCAGCCAAGATAGGGTGGGGGGGGAGGAGTTCTTC.

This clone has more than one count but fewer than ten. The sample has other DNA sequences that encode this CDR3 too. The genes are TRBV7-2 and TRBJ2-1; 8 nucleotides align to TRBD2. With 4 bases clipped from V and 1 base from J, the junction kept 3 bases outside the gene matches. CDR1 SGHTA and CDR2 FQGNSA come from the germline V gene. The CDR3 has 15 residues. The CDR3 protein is CASSSSGGSYNEQFF. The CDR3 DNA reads TGTGCCAGCAGCTCGAGCGGGGGATCCTACAATGAGCAGTTCTTC.

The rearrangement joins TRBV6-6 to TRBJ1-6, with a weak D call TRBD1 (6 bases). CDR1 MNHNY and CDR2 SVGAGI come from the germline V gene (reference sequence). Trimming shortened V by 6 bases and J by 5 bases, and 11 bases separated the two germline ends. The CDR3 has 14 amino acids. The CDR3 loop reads CASRRQENNSPLHF. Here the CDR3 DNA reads TGTGCCAGCAGACGACAGGAGAATAATTCACCCCTCCACTTT.

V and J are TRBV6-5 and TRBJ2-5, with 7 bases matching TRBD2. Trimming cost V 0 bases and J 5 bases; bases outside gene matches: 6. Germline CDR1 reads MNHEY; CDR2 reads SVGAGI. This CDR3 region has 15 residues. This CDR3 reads CASSYSTTGGETQYF. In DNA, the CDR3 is TGTGCCAGCAGTTACTCGACCACCGGGGGGGAGACCCAGTACTTC.

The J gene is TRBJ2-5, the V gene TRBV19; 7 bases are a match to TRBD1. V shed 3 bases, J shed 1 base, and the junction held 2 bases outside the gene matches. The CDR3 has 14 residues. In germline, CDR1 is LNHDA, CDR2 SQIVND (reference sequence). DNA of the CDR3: TGTGCCAGTAGTATGGACAGGACCCAAGAGACCCAGTACTTC. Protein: CASSMDRTQETQYF. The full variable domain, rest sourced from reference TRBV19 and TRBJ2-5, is DGGITQSPKYLFRKEGQNVTLSCEQNLNHDAMYWYRQDPGQGLRLIYYSQIVNDFQKGDIAEGYSVSREKKESFPLTVTSAQKNPTAFYLCASSMDRTQETQYFGPGTRLLVL.

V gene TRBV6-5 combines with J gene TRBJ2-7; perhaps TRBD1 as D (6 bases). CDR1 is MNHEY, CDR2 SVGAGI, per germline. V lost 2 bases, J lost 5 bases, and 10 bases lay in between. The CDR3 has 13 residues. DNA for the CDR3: TGTGCCAGCAGTTACCGTGACAGGAACGAGCAGTACTTC. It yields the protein CASSYRDRNEQYF.

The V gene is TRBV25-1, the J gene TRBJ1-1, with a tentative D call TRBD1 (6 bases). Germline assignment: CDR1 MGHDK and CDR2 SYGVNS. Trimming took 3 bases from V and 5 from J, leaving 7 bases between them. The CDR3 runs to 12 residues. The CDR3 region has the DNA TGTGCCAGCAGTGAGGGGGCGACTGAAGCTTTCTTT. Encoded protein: CASSEGATEAFF.

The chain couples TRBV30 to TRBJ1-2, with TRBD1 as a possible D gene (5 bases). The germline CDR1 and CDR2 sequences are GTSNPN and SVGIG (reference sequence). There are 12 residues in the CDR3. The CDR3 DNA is TGTGCTGGGGGGAGGGATAACTATGGCTACACCTTC. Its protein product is CAGGRDNYGYTF.

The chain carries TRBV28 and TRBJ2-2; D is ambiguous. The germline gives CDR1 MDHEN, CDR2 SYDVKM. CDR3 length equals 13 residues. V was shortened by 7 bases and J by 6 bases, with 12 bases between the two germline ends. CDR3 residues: CASNLRTAGELFF. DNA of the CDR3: TGTGCCAGCAACCTCCGAACGGCCGGGGAGCTGTTTTTT.

This chain's CDR3 is CASTPEEIETQYF. The CDR3 DNA sequence: TGTGCCAGCACCCCGGAGGAAATTGAGACCCAGTACTTC. This rearrangement joins TRBV7-9 to TRBJ2-5; D is possibly TRBD2 (5 bases). The germline V and J ends were trimmed by 7 bases and 5 bases, with 14 bases remaining between them. Germline V gene lookup returns CDR1 SEHNR and CDR2 FQNEAQ (reference sequence). The CDR3 is 13 residues long. The full variable domain, in which reference TRBV7-9 and TRBJ2-5 provide the parts outside the CDR3, is DTGVSQNPRHKITKRGQNVTFRCDPISEHNRLYWYRQTLGQGPEFLTYFQNEAQLEKSRLLSDRFSAERPKGSFSTLEIQRTEQGDSAMYLCASTPEEIETQYFGPGTRLLVL.

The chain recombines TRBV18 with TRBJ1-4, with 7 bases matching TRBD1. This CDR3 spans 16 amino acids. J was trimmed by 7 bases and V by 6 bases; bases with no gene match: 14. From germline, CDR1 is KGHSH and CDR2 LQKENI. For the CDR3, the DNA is TGTGCCAGCTCTCCTAGAGGAGAGGGGGCGGCTGAAAAACTGTTTTTT. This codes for CASSPRGEGAAEKLFF.